The TCR beta chain described here comes from a study of blood T cells in healthy people across ages. Findings and caveats of the study: Higher diversity, along with more naive CD4+ cells, distinguished long-lived donors from aged donors. It was found that TCR beta diversity correlated strongly with the percentage of naive T cells.

The use of a sample-barcoded 5' primer and a J-beta primer mix characterized a second PCR of roughly 6 to 11 cycles. Researchers report that a template-switch adaptor with 12 random nucleotides tagged each cDNA molecule. Every sample produced at least 2.5 million CDR3-containing paired-end reads. TCRdb re-analysed the 5' RACE reads in MiXCR, keeping a single row per CDR3 protein. The table has about 670,000 distinct CDR3 sequences, about 43% seen once. This clonotype was detected a few times. Its antigen is not known. V was pared by 1 base and J by 0 bases, with 13 bases between. The germline gives CDR1 MNHEY, CDR2 SVGEGT. The length of the CDR3 is 18 residues.

The V call is TRBV6-2 or TRBV6-3, the J call TRBJ2-6; TRBD2 is a possible D gene (5 bases). The sequence was collected from an elderly man in good health. The specimen sequenced was blood. CDR3 bases: TGTGCCAGCAGTTACTATGGCGGGTCGAGCTCTGGGGCCAACGTCCTGACTTTC. Translated, it gives CASSYYGGSSSGANVLTF.